This T cell receptor beta chain was captured by sequencing in a study of shared clonotypes between healthy human individuals. Across the whole study: CD4 naive cells filled three plates per donor, CD4 memory three, CD8 naive two and CD8 memory one.

With 6 bases removed from V and 1 base from J, the gap between germline ends came to 10 bases. From germline, CDR1 is SGHRS and CDR2 YFSETQ. This CDR3 region has 13 residues. Authors' processing steps: As immunoSEQ supplied junction-only sequences (without quality scores), filtering differed. Only in-frame clones appear in the TCRdb table, and some are missing; sequencing was by immunoSEQ multiplex PCR. D and trimming come from the DNA, and the V and J calls and clone size come from that table. The sample lists approximately 1,500,000 clones, approximately 98% occurring once. Study-wide findings and caveats: Across subsets, estimated richness was generally greater for naive than for memory populations. Naive CD4 clonotype sharing across a few donors was approximately 5%.

Points on this clone: Its antigen is not known.

The chain links TRBV5-1 to TRBJ1-1; unclear D gene. Sequencing was done on a sample of naive CD4+ T cells sorted from blood. Subset noted: CD45RA+ positively selected. The receptor's source is a man aged 25 to 45 in good health. The CDR3 region is CASTLKGNTEAFF. As DNA, the CDR3 is TGCGCCAGCACCCTCAAGGGGAACACTGAAGCTTTCTTT.